Listed here is a single TCR beta chain. These data come from a study of blood T cell repertoires in COVID-19. Study-level information: COVID-19 samples collected from the United States, Italy and Spain covered acute and convalescent phases. Sample material is recorded as cDNA or gDNA derived from T cells, B-cell-depleted T cells, or PBMCs.

Authors' analysis steps: Amplifying reference gene primers gave estimates of nucleated cell counts. Profiled with immunoSEQ multiplex PCR; TCRdb holds only in-frame clones, not every one. Clone size and V and J calls were adopted from that table, with D and trimming inferred from the DNA. The sample carries approximately 250,000 clones, about nine tenths recorded once. The receptor's source is a man younger than 45 who had recovered from COVID-19. Sequencing input: peripheral blood.

The CDR3 coding sequence is TGTGCCAGCAGCGAACTAGTGGGGACCTACGAGCAGTACTTC. This encodes CASSELVGTYEQYF. The V and J genes are TRBV27 and TRBJ2-7; D is possibly TRBD2 (5 bases). From germline, CDR1 is MNHEY and CDR2 SMNVEV (reference sequence). The V end lost 6 bases, the J end lost 2 bases, and 14 bases lay between the germline ends. The CDR3 loop spans 14 amino acids.